A selection of T cell receptor beta chains follows, all from one sample in a study of Ad26.COV2.S vaccination and SARS-CoV-2 variants. Sequencing used immunoSEQ multiplex PCR; TCRdb keeps in-frame clones, though not all of them. The sample holds 450,000 to 550,000 clones; 70% to 90% are singletons and the top ten take 1.7%. The sequencing here drew on peripheral blood, taken in a trial of Ad26.COV2.S vaccine versus placebo. All receptors derive from a person aged 18 to 65 who received the Ad26.COV2.S COVID-19 vaccine or a placebo. Both conserved end residues are part of each CDR3. D genes are given only for firm matches. Some rows mark clone size as missing; the rest say once, few, many or name a class of expanded clone.

d_call	v_call	clone_size	j_call	cdr3_nt	cdr3_aa
TRBD2	TRBV18	NA	TRBJ2-7	TGTGCCAGCTCACCATGGGCTAGCGGGGCCTCCTACGAGCAGTACTTC	CASSPWASGASYEQYF
NA	TRBV14	NA	TRBJ2-1	TGTGCCAGCAGCCCCCCGGGCTGGAGGGCGGGGGCCTTCTACAATGAGCAGTTCTTC	CASSPPGWRAGAFYNEQFF
TRBD1	TRBV5-1	NA	TRBJ1-1	TGCGCCAGCAGCGCCGGGACAGCGAACACTGAAGCTTTCTTT	CASSAGTANTEAFF
NA	TRBV18	NA	TRBJ1-1	TGTGCCAGCTCACCGGCCTACGCAAACACTGAAGCTTTCTTT	CASSPAYANTEAFF
NA	TRBV10-3	NA	TRBJ1-2	TGTGCCATCGGGGACGTTTTCGACTACACCTTC	CAIGDVFDYTF
TRBD1	TRBV27	NA	TRBJ1-3	TGTGCCAGCAGACAGGGGCTTGGAAACACCATATATTTT	CASRQGLGNTIYF
NA	TRBV15	NA	TRBJ2-2	TGTGCCACCAGAGGGGGACATAACACCGGGGAGCTGTTTTTT	CATRGGHNTGELFF
TRBD1	TRBV5-1	NA	TRBJ2-2	TGCGCCAGCAGCTTGGCAGGACAGGGTACCGGGGAGCTGTTTTTT	CASSLAGQGTGELFF
NA	TRBV19	NA	TRBJ1-1	TGTGCCAGTAGTATAGTATACGAAAGGAACACTGAAGCTTTCTTT	CASSIVYERNTEAFF
TRBD1	TRBV9	NA	TRBJ2-7	TGTGCCAGCAGCGTAGCTGTGGGACAGGGAATCGAGCAGTACTTC	CASSVAVGQGIEQYF
NA	TRBV4-1	NA	TRBJ2-3	NA	CASSQDFGEGLAGAPDTQYF
NA	TRBV4-3	NA	TRBJ1-2	TGCGCCAGCAGCCAAGAATCCCCCCGGGGCTATGGCTACACCTTC	CASSQESPRGYGYTF
NA	TRBV3-1/TRBV3-2	NA	TRBJ1-2	TGTGCCAGCAGCCAAGACTATGTATACCTCTATGGCTACACCTTC	CASSQDYVYLYGYTF
NA	TRBV10-3	NA	TRBJ1-1	TGTGCCATCAGCGCCACGGAGAACACTGAAGCTTTCTTT	CAISATENTEAFF
NA	TRBV6-5	NA	TRBJ1-5	TGTGCCAGCAGCAAAACCCAGGGGTATCAGCCCCAGCATTTT	CASSKTQGYQPQHF
NA	TRBV3-1/TRBV3-2	NA	TRBJ2-5	TGTGCCAGCAGCCACCTCAGGGAGGTCCAGTACTTC	CASSHLREVQYF
NA	TRBV28	few	TRBJ2-7	TGTGCCAGCAGTTTGGCGTGGACGTCCGACTACGAGCAGTACTTC	CASSLAWTSDYEQYF
TRBD1	TRBV2	NA	TRBJ1-5	TGTGCCAGCAGGCTAACGACAGGGGGCTTTCAGCCCCAGCATTTT	CASRLTTGGFQPQHF
NA	TRBV7-2	NA	TRBJ1-5	TGTGCCAGCAGCTCCACCCGACAGCCCAATCAGCCCCAGCATTTT	CASSSTRQPNQPQHF
NA	TRBV9	few	TRBJ1-2	TGTGCCAGCAGCGTAGATGCCTATGGCTACACCTTC	CASSVDAYGYTF
TRBD2	TRBV7-9	NA	TRBJ2-5	TGTGCCAGCAGCCCCCGTGGATTAGCGGGTGCCCAAGAGACCCAGTACTTC	CASSPRGLAGAQETQYF
NA	TRBV6-1	NA	TRBJ1-1	TGTGCCAGCAGTGAACTGAGATTGAACACTGAAGCTTTCTTT	CASSELRLNTEAFF
NA	TRBV19	NA	TRBJ2-2	TGTGCCAGTAGTATGGGCGCCGGGGAGCTGTTTTTT	CASSMGAGELFF
TRBD1	TRBV14	NA	TRBJ1-1	TGTGCCAGCAGCCTCGACAGGGTCACTGAAGCTTTCTTT	CASSLDRVTEAFF
NA	TRBV24-1	NA	TRBJ2-5	TGTGCCACCAGTGATGGTCACCAAGAGACCCAGTACTTC	CATSDGHQETQYF
TRBD1	TRBV27	NA	TRBJ1-2	TGTGCCAGCCGTGTGACGACAGGGCCCTACACCTTC	CASRVTTGPYTF